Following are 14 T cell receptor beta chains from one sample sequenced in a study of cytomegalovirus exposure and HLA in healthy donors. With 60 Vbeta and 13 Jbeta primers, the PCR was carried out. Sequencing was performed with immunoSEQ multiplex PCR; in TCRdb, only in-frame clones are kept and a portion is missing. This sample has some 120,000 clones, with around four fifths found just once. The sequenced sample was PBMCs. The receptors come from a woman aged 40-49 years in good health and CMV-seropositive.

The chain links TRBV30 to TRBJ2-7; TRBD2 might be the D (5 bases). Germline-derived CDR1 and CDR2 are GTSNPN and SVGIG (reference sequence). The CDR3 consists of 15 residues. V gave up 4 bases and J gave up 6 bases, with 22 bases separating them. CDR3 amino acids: CAWTARGLQVGEQYF. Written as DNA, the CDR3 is TGTGCCTGGACTGCCCGCGGACTTCAAGTAGGCGAGCAGTACTTC.

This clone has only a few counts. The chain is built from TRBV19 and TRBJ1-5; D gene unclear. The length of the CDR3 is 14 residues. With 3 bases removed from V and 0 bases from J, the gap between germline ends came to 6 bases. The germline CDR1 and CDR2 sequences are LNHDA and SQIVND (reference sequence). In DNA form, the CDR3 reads TGTGCCAGTAGTATGCAGGCTAGCAATCAGCCCCAGCATTTT. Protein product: CASSMQASNQPQHF.

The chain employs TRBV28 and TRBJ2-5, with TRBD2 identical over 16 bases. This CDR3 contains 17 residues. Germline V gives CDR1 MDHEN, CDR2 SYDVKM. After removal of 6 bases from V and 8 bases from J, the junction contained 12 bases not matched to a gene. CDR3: CASSLGLAGGLGFTQYF. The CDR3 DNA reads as TGTGCCAGCAGCTTGGGACTAGCGGGGGGGCTTGGGTTTACCCAGTACTTC.

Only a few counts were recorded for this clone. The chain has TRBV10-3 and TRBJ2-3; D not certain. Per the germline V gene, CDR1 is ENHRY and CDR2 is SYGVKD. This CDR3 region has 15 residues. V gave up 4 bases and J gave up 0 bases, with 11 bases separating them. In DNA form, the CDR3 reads TGTGCCATCAGTGCAAGAGGTTCTAGCACAGATACGCAGTATTTT. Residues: CAISARGSSTDTQYF.

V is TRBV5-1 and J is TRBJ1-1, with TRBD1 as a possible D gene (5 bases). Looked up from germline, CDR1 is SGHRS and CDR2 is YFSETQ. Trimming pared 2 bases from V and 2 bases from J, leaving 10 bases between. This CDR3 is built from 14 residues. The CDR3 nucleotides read TGCGCCAGCAGCTTCAGGGCAACCAACACTGAAGCTTTCTTT. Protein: CASSFRATNTEAFF.

CDR3 in DNA: TGTGCCAGCAGCTTCCCTTCTAACAATGAGCAGTTCTTC. Translated: CASSFPSNNEQFF. V is TRBV5-4 and J is TRBJ2-1; D unresolved. This CDR3 contains 13 residues. V was cut by 2 bases and J by 5 bases, with 8 bases left in between. Germline V gene lookup returns CDR1 SGHNT and CDR2 YYREEE (reference sequence).

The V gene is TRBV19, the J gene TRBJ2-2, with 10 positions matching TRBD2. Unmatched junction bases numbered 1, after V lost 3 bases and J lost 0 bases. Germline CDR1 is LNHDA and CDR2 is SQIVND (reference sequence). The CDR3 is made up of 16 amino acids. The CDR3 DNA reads TGTGCCAGTAGTATGGGACTAGCGTCGAACACCGGGGAGCTGTTTTTT. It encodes CASSMGLASNTGELFF.

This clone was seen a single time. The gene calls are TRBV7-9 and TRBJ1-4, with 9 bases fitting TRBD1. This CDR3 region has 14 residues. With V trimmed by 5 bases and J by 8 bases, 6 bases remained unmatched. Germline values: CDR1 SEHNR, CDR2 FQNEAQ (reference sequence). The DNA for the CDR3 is TGTGCCAGCAGCCCGAACAGGGGGCGAGAAAAACTGTTTTTT. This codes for CASSPNRGREKLFF.

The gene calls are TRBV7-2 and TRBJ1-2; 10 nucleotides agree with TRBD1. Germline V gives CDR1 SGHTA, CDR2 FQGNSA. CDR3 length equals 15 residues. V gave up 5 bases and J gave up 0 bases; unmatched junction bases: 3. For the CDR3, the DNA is TGTGCCAGCAGCGTGGACAGGGGGGCTAACTATGGCTACACCTTC. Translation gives CASSVDRGANYGYTF.

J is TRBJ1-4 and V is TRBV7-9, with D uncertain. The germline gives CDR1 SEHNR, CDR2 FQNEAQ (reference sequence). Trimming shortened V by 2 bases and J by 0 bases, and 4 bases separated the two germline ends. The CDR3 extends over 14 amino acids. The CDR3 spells CASSLSATNEKLFF. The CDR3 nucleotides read TGTGCCAGCAGCTTATCGGCAACTAATGAAAAACTGTTTTTT.

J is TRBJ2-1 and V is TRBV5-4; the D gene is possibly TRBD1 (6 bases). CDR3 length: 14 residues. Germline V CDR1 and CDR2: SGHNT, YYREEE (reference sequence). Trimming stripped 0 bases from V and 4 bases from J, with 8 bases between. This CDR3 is CASSLDRAYNEQFF. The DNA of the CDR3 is TGTGCCAGCAGCTTGGACAGGGCTTACAATGAGCAGTTCTTC.

CDR3 nucleotides: TGTGCCAGCAGCGGGCCGGGACAGGGTAGGGTAGCTTTCTTT. Translated: CASSGPGQGRVAFF. The chain couples TRBV5-4 to TRBJ1-1; 9 bases fit TRBD1. The germline V gene has CDR1 SGHNT and CDR2 YYREEE (reference sequence). With V trimmed by 4 bases and J by 10 bases, 11 bases remained unmatched. This CDR3 spans 14 amino acids.

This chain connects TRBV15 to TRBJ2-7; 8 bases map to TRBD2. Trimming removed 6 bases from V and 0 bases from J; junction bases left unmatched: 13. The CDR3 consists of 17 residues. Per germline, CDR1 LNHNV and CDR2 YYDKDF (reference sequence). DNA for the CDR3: TGTGCCACCAGTTTTCGACGACGGGGGGGAGGCTCCTACGAGCAGTACTTC. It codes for CATSFRRRGGGSYEQYF.

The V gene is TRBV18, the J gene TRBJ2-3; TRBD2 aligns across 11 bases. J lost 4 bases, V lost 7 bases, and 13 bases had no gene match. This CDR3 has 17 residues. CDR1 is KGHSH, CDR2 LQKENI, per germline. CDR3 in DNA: TGTGCCAGCTTAAAATCGGCTAGCGGGAGGACCGCAGATACGCAGTATTTT. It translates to CASLKSASGRTADTQYF.